This TCR beta chain was obtained from a study of CD8+ T cells in alopecia areata. Study-level information: Treated patients were given 5 to 10 mg oral tofacitinib twice daily. Study results and limitations: More clonal than normal scalp was lesional scalp, particularly alopecia totalis/universalis. There were many expanded lesional clones persisting in scalp and blood during tofacitinib. Both scalp clonality and the expanded CD8+ clones among the top 100 showed a significant decrease with tofacitinib.

The treatment: oral pan-JAK inhibitor, 5-10 mg twice daily. Sequencing relied on a cDNA template that was reverse transcribed from extracted RNA. Clones were sequenced by immunoSEQ multiplex PCR, and TCRdb holds only the in-frame ones, with some missing. The table has about 190,000 clones, 60% to 70% seen once; the top ten hold roughly 0.67%. Regarding this clone: Its target is unknown.

Trimming removed 6 bases at V and 11 bases at J, with 17 bases between. The length of the CDR3 is 13 residues. The germline V gene has CDR1 LNHDA and CDR2 SQIVND (reference sequence). This sample comprised CD4+ T cells sorted from blood, obtained at week 4, from a patient treated with tofacitinib. The chain is built from TRBV19 and TRBJ1-5, with a weak D call TRBD1 (6 bases). The clonotype was recovered from a human donor with alopecia areata. In nucleotides, the CDR3 is TGTGCCAGTAGCCCCCCAGGGGCCGGGGCCCAGCATTTT. Protein: CASSPPGAGAQHF.